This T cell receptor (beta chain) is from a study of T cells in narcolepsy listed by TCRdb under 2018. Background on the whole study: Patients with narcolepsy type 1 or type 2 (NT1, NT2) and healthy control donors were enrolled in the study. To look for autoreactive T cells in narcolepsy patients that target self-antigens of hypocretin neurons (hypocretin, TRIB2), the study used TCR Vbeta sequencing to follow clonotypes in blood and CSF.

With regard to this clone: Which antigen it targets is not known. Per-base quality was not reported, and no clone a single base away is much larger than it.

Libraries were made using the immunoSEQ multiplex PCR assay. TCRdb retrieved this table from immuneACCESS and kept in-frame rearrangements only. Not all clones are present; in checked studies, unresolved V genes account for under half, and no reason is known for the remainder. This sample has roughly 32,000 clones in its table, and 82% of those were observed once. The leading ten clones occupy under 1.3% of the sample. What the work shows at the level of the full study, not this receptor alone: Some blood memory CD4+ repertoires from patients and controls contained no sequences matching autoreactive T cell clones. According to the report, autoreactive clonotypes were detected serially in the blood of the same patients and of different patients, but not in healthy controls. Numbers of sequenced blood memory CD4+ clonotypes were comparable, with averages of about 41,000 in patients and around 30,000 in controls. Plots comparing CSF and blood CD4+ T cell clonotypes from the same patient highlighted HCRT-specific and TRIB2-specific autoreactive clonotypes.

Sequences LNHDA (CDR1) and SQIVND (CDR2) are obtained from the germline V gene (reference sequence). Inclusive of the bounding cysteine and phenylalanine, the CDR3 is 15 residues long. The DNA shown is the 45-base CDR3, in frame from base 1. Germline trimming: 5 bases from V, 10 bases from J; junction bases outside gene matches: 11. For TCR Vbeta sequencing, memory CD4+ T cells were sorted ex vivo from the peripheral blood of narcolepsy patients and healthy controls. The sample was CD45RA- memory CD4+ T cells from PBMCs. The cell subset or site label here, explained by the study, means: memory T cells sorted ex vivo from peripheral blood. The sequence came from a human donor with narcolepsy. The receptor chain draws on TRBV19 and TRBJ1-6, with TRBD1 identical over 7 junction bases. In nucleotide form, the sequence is TGTGCCAGTAGTCTCGATACAGGGGATCGATCACCCCTCCACTTT. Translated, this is CASSLDTGDRSPLHF.